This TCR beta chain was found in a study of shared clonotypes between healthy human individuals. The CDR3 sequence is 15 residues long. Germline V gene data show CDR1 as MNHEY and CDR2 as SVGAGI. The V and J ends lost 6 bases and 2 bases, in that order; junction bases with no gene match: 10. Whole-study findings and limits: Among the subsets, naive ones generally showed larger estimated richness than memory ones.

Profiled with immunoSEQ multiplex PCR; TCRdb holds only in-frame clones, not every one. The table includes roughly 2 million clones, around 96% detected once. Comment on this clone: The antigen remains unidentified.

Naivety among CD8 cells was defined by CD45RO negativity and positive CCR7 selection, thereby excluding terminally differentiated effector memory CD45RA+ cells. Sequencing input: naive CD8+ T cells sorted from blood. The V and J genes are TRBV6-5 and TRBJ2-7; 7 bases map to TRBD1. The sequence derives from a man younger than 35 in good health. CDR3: CASSKTPTGTYEQYF. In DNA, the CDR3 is TGTGCCAGCAGCAAAACCCCGACAGGGACCTACGAGCAGTACTTC.